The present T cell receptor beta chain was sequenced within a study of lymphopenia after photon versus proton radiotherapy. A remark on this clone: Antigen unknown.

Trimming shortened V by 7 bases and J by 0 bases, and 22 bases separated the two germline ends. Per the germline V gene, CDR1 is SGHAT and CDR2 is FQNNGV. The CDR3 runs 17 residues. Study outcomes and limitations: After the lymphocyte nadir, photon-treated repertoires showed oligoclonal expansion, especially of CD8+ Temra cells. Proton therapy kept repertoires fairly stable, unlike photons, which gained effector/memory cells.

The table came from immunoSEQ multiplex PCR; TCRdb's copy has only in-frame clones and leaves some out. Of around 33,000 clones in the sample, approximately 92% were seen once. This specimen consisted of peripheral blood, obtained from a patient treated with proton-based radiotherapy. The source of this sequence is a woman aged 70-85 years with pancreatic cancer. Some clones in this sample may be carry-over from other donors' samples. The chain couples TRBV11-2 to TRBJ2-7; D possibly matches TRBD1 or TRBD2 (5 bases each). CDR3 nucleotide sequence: TGTGCCAGCACTTTAGCAGCTGGCAGGGAGAACTCCTACGAGCAGTACTTC. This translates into CASTLAAGRENSYEQYF.